This T cell receptor beta chain was recorded in a study of T-cell memory formation after mild COVID-19. About the study: There were largely donor-specific TCR clusters. Study findings and constraints: Whereas later expanders leaned CD4+, clones contracting day 15 to 85 showed a balanced CD4/CD8 makeup. The study found contracting CD4+ clones mainly in CM and EM and contracting CD8+ clones in EMRA. Memory from before infection featured some responding clones, which suggests cross-reactive memory joined.

TCRdb recomputed calls from the 5' RACE reads with MiXCR, one row per CDR3 protein. Among about 130,000 distinct CDR3 sequences, 16% were seen once, and the ten largest hold more than 11%. Points on this clonotype: What it recognizes is unknown.

The CDR3 sequence is 15 residues long. The V segment lost 7 bases and the J segment 5 bases; nucleotides outside the gene matches: 10. The germline V gene has CDR1 SNHLY and CDR2 FYNNEI. The chain couples TRBV2 to TRBJ2-5; 10 bases agree with TRBD2. Sequenced sample: PBMCs or a T cell subset sorted from them (not recorded which). This TCR derives from an adult woman who had mild COVID-19 (a few samples of this study predate the infection). Cell type and time point are not known. In nucleotides, the CDR3 is TGTGCCAGCACTTTTCGGGCTAGCGGGGGTGAGACCCAGTACTTC. It yields the protein CASTFRASGGETQYF.